This T cell receptor beta chain was profiled in a study of identical twins. V was clipped by 5 bases and J by 4 bases; unmatched bases: 6. This CDR3 is 15 amino acids long. The germline gives CDR1 SGHKS, CDR2 YYEKEE (reference sequence). TCRdb re-called the 5' RACE reads with MiXCR, one entry per CDR3 protein. The repertoire holds roughly 540,000 distinct CDR3 sequences, with 20% to 25% as singletons. Many counts were recorded for this clonotype. This sample also belongs to another study, concerning T cells expressing NK-cell markers. That work contributes: One of eight sequenced donors was HCMV-seronegative; the other seven were seropositive. Where several donors were concerned, these clonotypes also led the CD3+CD56-NKG2C+ fraction. Uncertainty persisted over the HCMV specificity of expanded NKG2C+ T cell clones.

Input material: CD4+ T cells sorted from blood. The V call is TRBV5-5, the J call TRBJ2-1, with 10 bases identical to TRBD2. This receptor was obtained from a woman younger than 35 in good health. The CDR3 DNA is TGTGCCAGCAGTTCTCTAGCGGGAGCTTACAATGAGCAGTTCTTC. Translating gives CASSSLAGAYNEQFF.